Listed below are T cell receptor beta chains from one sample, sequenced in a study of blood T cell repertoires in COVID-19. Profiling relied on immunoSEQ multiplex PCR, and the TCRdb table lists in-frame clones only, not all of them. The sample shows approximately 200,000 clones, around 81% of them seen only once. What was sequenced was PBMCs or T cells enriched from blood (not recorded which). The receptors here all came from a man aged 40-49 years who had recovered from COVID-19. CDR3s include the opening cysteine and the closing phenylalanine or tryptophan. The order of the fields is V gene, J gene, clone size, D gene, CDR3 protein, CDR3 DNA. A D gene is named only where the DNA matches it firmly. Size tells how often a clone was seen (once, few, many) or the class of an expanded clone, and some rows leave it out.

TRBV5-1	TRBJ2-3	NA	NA	CASSLEVGVSRDTQYF	TGCGCCAGCAGCTTGGAAGTCGGGGTGAGTCGAGATACGCAGTATTTT
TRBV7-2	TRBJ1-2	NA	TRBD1	CASSRWVTGSYGYTF	TGTGCCAGCAGCCGCTGGGTGACAGGGAGCTATGGCTACACCTTC
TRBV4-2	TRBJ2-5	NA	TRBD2	CASSPGGGQETQYF	TGTGCCAGCAGCCCGGGGGGTGGCCAAGAGACCCAGTACTTC
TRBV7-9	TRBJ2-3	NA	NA	CASSRRTDYTYTQYF	TGTGCCAGCAGCCGGAGGACAGATTACACATATACGCAGTATTTT
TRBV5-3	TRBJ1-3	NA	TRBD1	CARSLYGTGFLSGNTIYF	TGTGCCAGAAGCTTGTATGGGACAGGGTTCCTCTCTGGAAACACCATATATTTT
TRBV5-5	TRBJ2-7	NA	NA	CASSFLYEQYF	TGTGCCAGCAGCTTTCTCTACGAGCAGTACTTC
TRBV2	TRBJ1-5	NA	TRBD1	CASSSVDRGRQPQHF	TGTGCCAGCAGTTCCGTGGACAGGGGAAGGCAGCCCCAGCATTTT
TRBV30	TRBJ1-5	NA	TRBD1	CALGTGPYSNQPQHF	TGTGCCCTCGGGACAGGACCTTATAGCAATCAGCCCCAGCATTTT
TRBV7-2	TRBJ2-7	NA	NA	CARTKPRAVAYEQYF	TGTGCCAGAACAAAACCGCGGGCTGTCGCCTACGAGCAGTACTTC
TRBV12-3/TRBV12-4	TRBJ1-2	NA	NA	CASSPDSYYGYTF	TGTGCCAGCAGCCCCGACAGTTACTATGGCTACACCTTC
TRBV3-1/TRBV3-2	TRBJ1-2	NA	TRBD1	CASSLLSGQGGDGYTF	TGTGCCAGCAGCCTCTTATCGGGACAGGGCGGCGATGGCTACACCTTC
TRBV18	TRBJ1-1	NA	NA	CASSADMNTEAFF	TGTGCCAGCTCAGCGGACATGAACACTGAAGCTTTCTTT
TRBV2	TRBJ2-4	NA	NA	CASSDLLNLAKNIQYF	TGTGCCAGCAGTGACCTCCTTAATCTAGCCAAAAACATTCAGTACTTC
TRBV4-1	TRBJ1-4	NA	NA	CASSAAGATNEKLFF	TGCGCCAGCAGTGCCGCGGGGGCAACTAATGAAAAACTGTTTTTT
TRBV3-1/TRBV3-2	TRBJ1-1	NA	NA	CASSQVGGLRAFF	TGTGCCAGCAGCCAAGTTGGGGGCTTGCGAGCTTTCTTT
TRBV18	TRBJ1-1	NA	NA	CASSAGGRVGTEAFF	TGTGCCAGCTCCGCGGGGGGGCGGGTTGGCACTGAAGCTTTCTTT
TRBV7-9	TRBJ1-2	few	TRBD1	CASSPTGGENYGYTF	TGTGCCAGCAGCCCGACAGGGGGCGAGAACTATGGCTACACCTTC
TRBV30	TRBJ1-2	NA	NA	CAWSRQGYGYTF	TGTGCCTGGAGTCGGCAGGGCTATGGCTACACCTTC
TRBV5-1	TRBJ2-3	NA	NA	CASSLAPRKDTQYF	TGCGCCAGCAGCTTAGCCCCACGAAAAGATACGCAGTATTTT
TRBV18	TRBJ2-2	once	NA	CASSPKGLRTSTGELFF	TGTGCCAGCTCACCTAAAGGACTGAGGACTTCCACCGGGGAGCTGTTTTTT
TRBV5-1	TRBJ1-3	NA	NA	CASSSGHTSGNTIYF	TGCGCCAGCAGCTCCGGACATACCTCTGGAAACACCATATATTTT
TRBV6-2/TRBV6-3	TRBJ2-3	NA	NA	CASSYVVRDTQYF	TGTGCCAGCAGTTACGTAGTGAGAGATACGCAGTATTTT
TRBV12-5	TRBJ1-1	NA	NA	CASGLVLGEGNTEAFF	TGTGCTAGTGGTTTGGTACTGGGGGAGGGGAACACTGAAGCTTTCTTT
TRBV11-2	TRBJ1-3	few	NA	CASRQKRDSHSGNTIYF	TGTGCCAGCAGACAAAAGAGGGACTCCCACTCTGGAAACACCATATATTTT
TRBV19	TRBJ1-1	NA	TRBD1	CASSPGTGMSTEAFF	TGTGCCAGTAGCCCCGGGACAGGGATGAGCACTGAAGCTTTCTTT
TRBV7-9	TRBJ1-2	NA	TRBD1	CASSPGGWGYGYTF	TGTGCCAGCAGCCCAGGGGGCTGGGGCTATGGCTACACCTTC
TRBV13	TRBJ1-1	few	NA	CASSFLTEGVNTEAFF	TGTGCCAGCAGCTTTCTCACTGAGGGGGTGAACACTGAAGCTTTCTTT
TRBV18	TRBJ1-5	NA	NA	CASSRTVEEPQHF	TGTGCCAGCTCCCGGACAGTAGAGGAGCCCCAGCATTTT
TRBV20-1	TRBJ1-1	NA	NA	CSARGLPEAFF	TGCAGTGCTAGAGGACTGCCTGAAGCTTTCTTT
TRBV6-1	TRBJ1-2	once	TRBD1	CASSGGSRGPNYGYTF	TGTGCCAGCAGTGGGGGCTCCAGGGGGCCTAACTATGGCTACACCTTC
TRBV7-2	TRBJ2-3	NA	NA	CASSSQVTTDTQYF	TGTGCCAGCAGTTCACAGGTCACCACAGATACGCAGTATTTT
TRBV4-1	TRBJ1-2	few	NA	CASSQDLVVGAGYTF	TGCGCCAGCAGCCAAGATTTAGTGGTGGGGGCTGGCTACACCTTC
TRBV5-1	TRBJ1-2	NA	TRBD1	CASSEGQGGYGYTF	TGCGCCAGCAGCGAGGGACAGGGGGGTTATGGCTACACCTTC
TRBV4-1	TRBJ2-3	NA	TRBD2	CASSRLRGLAGAPPPTDTQYF	TGCGCCAGCAGCCGCCTACGGGGACTAGCGGGGGCACCCCCCCCCACAGATACGCAGTATTTT
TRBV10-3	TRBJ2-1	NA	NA	CAISESRFHEQFF	TGTGCCATCAGTGAGTCGCGGTTCCATGAGCAGTTCTTC
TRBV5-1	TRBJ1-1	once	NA	CASSGQPVNTEAFF	TGCGCCAGCAGCGGACAGCCAGTGAACACTGAAGCTTTCTTT
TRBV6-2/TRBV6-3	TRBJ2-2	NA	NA	CASSYHSPGTGTGELFF	TGTGCCAGCAGTTACCATTCGCCGGGAACGGGCACCGGGGAGCTGTTTTTT
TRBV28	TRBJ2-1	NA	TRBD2	CASTTSGVHNEQFF	TGTGCCAGCACAACTAGCGGGGTCCACAATGAGCAGTTCTTC
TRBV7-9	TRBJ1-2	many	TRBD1	CASSPDRAYGYTF	TGTGCCAGCAGCCCCGACAGGGCCTATGGCTACACCTTC
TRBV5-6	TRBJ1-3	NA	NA	CASNNLVDSASGNTIYF	TGTGCCAGCAACAACCTCGTGGACAGTGCCTCTGGAAACACCATATATTTT